A single sample gave rise to the 22 T cell receptor beta chains below, sequenced in a study of cytomegalovirus exposure and HLA in healthy donors. The study ran its PCR with 60 Vbeta and 13 Jbeta primers. This table comes from immunoSEQ multiplex PCR, and its TCRdb copy is limited to in-frame clones, with some not included. This sample carries some 71,000 clones, around 76% of them seen once, and the ten largest clones take about a fifth. Sequenced: PBMCs. Every receptor here comes from a woman between 25 and 40 years old in good health and CMV-seropositive.

V is TRBV5-1 and J is TRBJ2-1; the match to TRBD2 covers 7 bases. Trimming at V came to 1 base and at J to 7 bases, leaving 2 bases not matched to a gene. Germline V lookup: CDR1 SGHRS, CDR2 YFSETQ. The CDR3 sequence is 13 residues long. This CDR3 is CASSLTSENEQFF. As DNA, the CDR3 is TGCGCCAGCAGCTTGACTAGCGAGAATGAGCAGTTCTTC.

The table lists this clone with a count of one. The chain joins TRBV28 to TRBJ1-2; 7 bases fit TRBD1. The CDR3 totals 14 residues. V shed 6 bases and J 5 bases; nucleotides not matched to a gene: 9. Germline V gives CDR1 MDHEN, CDR2 SYDVKM. CDR3 protein: CASSWSGGGYGYTF. In DNA, the CDR3 is TGTGCCAGCAGCTGGTCAGGGGGAGGATATGGCTACACCTTC.

Within the sample, this clone is medium-sized. The V call is TRBV28, the J call TRBJ1-3; no firm D call. The CDR3 sequence is 15 residues long. Germline assignment: CDR1 MDHEN and CDR2 SYDVKM. The V and J ends lost 3 bases and 0 bases respectively, with 9 bases between them. CDR3 sequence reads: CASSLGRHSGNTIYF. CDR3 nucleotides: TGTGCCAGCAGTTTGGGCCGGCACTCTGGAAACACCATATATTTT.

Comment on this clone: Additional DNA sequences in this sample encode the identical CDR3. The V call is TRBV5-1, the J call TRBJ1-3, with TRBD1 as a possible D gene (5 bases). CDR3 size: 13 residues. Germline V CDR1 and CDR2: SGHRS, YFSETQ. V gave up 4 bases and J gave up 1 base, with 6 bases separating them. This CDR3 reads CASSPGSGNTIYF. CDR3 in DNA: TGCGCCAGCAGCCCAGGGTCTGGAAACACCATATATTTT.

The chain joins TRBV28 to TRBJ2-3; 7 bases match TRBD1. CDR1 is MDHEN and CDR2 is SYDVKM in the germline V gene. With 5 bases clipped from V and 0 bases from J, the junction kept 5 bases outside the gene matches. The CDR3 is 15 amino acids. The CDR3 region has the DNA TGTGCCAGCAGTCCCGGACAGGCAAGCACAGATACGCAGTATTTT. Its protein product is CASSPGQASTDTQYF. The complete variable domain, with remaining parts taken from reference TRBV28 and TRBJ2-3, reads DVKVTQSSRYLVKRTGEKVFLECVQDMDHENMFWYRQDPGLGLRLIYFSYDVKMKEKGDIPEGYSVSREKKERFSLILESASTNQTSMYLCASSPGQASTDTQYFGPGTRLTVL.

The chain joins TRBV10-3 to TRBJ1-1, with 7 bases fitting TRBD1. The CDR3 spans 12 residues. CDR1 and CDR2 from the germline V gene are ENHRY and SYGVKD. Trimming cost V 10 bases and J 8 bases; bases outside gene matches: 10. The CDR3 coding sequence is TGTGCCACCCGGTTACAGGGGACCGAAGCTTTCTTT. This codes for CATRLQGTEAFF.

V gene TRBV6-5 combines with J gene TRBJ1-2, with 7 positions matching TRBD1. This CDR3 comprises 13 residues. Germline assignment: CDR1 MNHEY and CDR2 SVGAGI. Trimming cost V 8 bases and J 4 bases; bases outside gene matches: 7. The CDR3 DNA is TGTGCCAGCGGACGACAGGGCATCTATGGCTACACCTTC. Protein product: CASGRQGIYGYTF.

The chain links TRBV27 to TRBJ2-1, with D possibly TRBD2 on 6 matching bases. The CDR3 covers 15 residues. CDR1 and CDR2 from the germline V gene are MNHEY and SMNVEV (reference sequence). Trimming removed 0 bases at V and 6 bases at J, with 12 bases between. The CDR3 DNA reads TGTGCCAGCAGTTTATCTAGGCTGGGGGGCAATGAGCAGTTCTTC. The encoded protein is CASSLSRLGGNEQFF.

The chain links TRBV6-5 to TRBJ2-1; 7 bases are a match to TRBD2. CDR3 length equals 12 residues. Trimming at V came to 9 bases and at J to 6 bases, leaving 5 bases not matched to a gene. Germline V gene data show CDR1 as MNHEY and CDR2 as SVGAGI. The CDR3 spells CARGLVLNEQFF. The CDR3 DNA is TGTGCCAGAGGACTAGTTCTCAATGAGCAGTTCTTC.

This clone has more than one count but fewer than ten. This chain links TRBV4-2 with TRBJ1-4; D is unresolved. Trimming removed 0 bases at V and 8 bases at J, with 13 bases between. Per germline, CDR1 LGHNA and CDR2 YNFKEQ. The CDR3 contains 15 residues. The CDR3 DNA reads TGTGCCAGCAGCCAAGAGGCGGGATTTCAAGAAAAACTGTTTTTT. As protein: CASSQEAGFQEKLFF.

This chain connects TRBV6-6 to TRBJ1-5; maybe TRBD1 (5 bases). Germline CDR1 reads MNHNY; CDR2 reads SVGAGI (reference sequence). Deletions cut 6 bases from V and 6 bases from J, with 12 bases between. The CDR3 runs to 13 residues. For the CDR3, the DNA is TGTGCCAGCAGGGGGGAGGGATTTCAGCCCCAGCATTTT. Translation: CASRGEGFQPQHF.

The chain combines TRBV14 with TRBJ2-1; TRBD2 matches at 8 bases. The CDR3 is 16 residues long. Germline V gives CDR1 SGHDN, CDR2 FVKESK. V shed 5 bases and J 8 bases; nucleotides not matched to a gene: 14. The CDR3 sequence is CASSYRYGTSKDEQFF. CDR3 nucleotides: TGTGCCAGCAGCTACCGTTACGGGACTAGTAAAGATGAGCAGTTCTTC.

This clone was recorded a few times. The chain couples TRBV6-6 to TRBJ1-3; D is uncertain. Germline-derived CDR1 and CDR2 are MNHNY and SVGAGI (reference sequence). The CDR3 has 15 residues. V was shortened by 2 bases and J by 0 bases, with 8 bases between the two germline ends. The CDR3 spells CASSYNVLSGNTIYF. CDR3 sequence (DNA): TGTGCCAGCAGTTACAATGTACTCTCTGGAAACACCATATATTTT.

This clone was recorded a few times. The V gene is TRBV7-2, the J gene TRBJ1-1; D unclear. The germline V gene has CDR1 SGHTA and CDR2 FQGNSA. The CDR3 length is 11 residues. The germline V and J ends were trimmed by 5 bases and 5 bases, with 6 bases remaining between them. The CDR3 is CASSGRTEAFF. CDR3 bases: TGTGCCAGCAGCGGGCGAACTGAAGCTTTCTTT.

The chain links TRBV6-4 to TRBJ1-2, with 9 bases lining up with TRBD1. V lost 4 bases, J lost 3 bases, and 3 bases stayed unmatched. Germline CDR1 reads MRHNA; CDR2 reads SNTAGT. The CDR3 extends over 14 amino acids. The CDR3 is CASSVGQGDYGYTF. In DNA, the CDR3 is TGTGCCAGCAGTGTGGGACAGGGTGACTATGGCTACACCTTC.

The chain recombines TRBV28 with TRBJ2-7; 8 positions agree with TRBD1. The CDR3 covers 16 residues. Germline V CDR1 and CDR2: MDHEN, SYDVKM. J was trimmed by 3 bases and V by 4 bases; bases with no gene match: 11. CDR3 in amino acids: CASSSPPNRGNYEQYF. CDR3 nucleotide sequence: TGTGCCAGCAGTTCTCCACCCAACAGGGGGAACTACGAGCAGTACTTC.

The rearrangement links TRBV6-5 to TRBJ1-1, with D possibly being TRBD1 (5 bases). V dropped 0 bases and J dropped 7 bases, with 9 bases sitting between them. The germline V gene has CDR1 MNHEY and CDR2 SVGAGI. The CDR3 sequence is 13 residues long. The CDR3 region is CASSYSNRLEAFF. In DNA form, the CDR3 reads TGTGCCAGCAGTTACTCGAACAGGCTTGAAGCTTTCTTT.

V gene TRBV5-1 combines with J gene TRBJ2-3; 9 positions agree with TRBD2. The CDR3 covers 14 residues. Unmatched junction bases numbered 5, after V lost 6 bases and J lost 3 bases. Per the germline V gene, CDR1 is SGHRS and CDR2 is YFSETQ. This CDR3 reads CASKDSGSTDTQYF. CDR3 nucleotides: TGCGCCAGCAAGGATAGCGGGAGTACAGATACGCAGTATTTT.

The rearrangement links TRBV9 to TRBJ2-1, with D perhaps assigned TRBD1 or TRBD2 (5 bases each). The germline gives CDR1 SGDLS, CDR2 YYNGEE. Trimming cost V 4 bases and J 6 bases, with 11 bases left between them. The CDR3 loop spans 13 amino acids. This chain's CDR3 is CASSLAQGNEQFF. CDR3 in DNA: TGTGCCAGCAGCCTAGCCCAGGGCAATGAGCAGTTCTTC.

The genes are TRBV4-3 and TRBJ2-7; D is undetermined. The germline V gene has CDR1 LGHNA and CDR2 YSLEER. The CDR3 length is 16 residues. Between the trimmed V and J ends, which lost 4 bases and 2 bases, there was a span of 18 bases. This chain's CDR3 is CASSLRMGSQTYEQYF. The CDR3 DNA is TGCGCCAGCAGCCTGAGGATGGGTTCGCAAACCTACGAGCAGTACTTC.

The V and J genes are TRBV27 and TRBJ2-7; TRBD1 aligns across 12 bases. V lost 4 bases to trimming and J lost 2 bases; unmatched junction nucleotides: 12. In germline, CDR1 is MNHEY, CDR2 SMNVEV (reference sequence). CDR3 length equals 18 residues. This chain's CDR3 is CASSYGDRGHYCTYEQYF. CDR3 in DNA: TGTGCCAGCAGTTATGGGGACAGGGGGCATTATTGTACCTACGAGCAGTACTTC.

The chain combines TRBV30 with TRBJ2-7; 8 nucleotides line up with TRBD2. CDR3 length: 16 residues. The trim removed 0 bases at V and 5 bases at J, leaving 12 bases unmatched. Germline lookup yields CDR1 GTSNPN and CDR2 SVGIG (reference sequence). The CDR3 sequence: CAWSVRGGRGTNEQYF. The CDR3 DNA is TGTGCCTGGAGTGTACGGGGGGGACGGGGCACAAACGAGCAGTACTTC.